This T cell receptor (beta chain) derives from a study of blood T cells in healthy people across ages. Study outcomes and limitations: Total diversity from one million sequenced T cells was likely underestimated.

It was with a sample-barcoded 5' primer and a J-beta primer mix that a second PCR of about 7 to 12 cycles was run. TCRdb redid the calling of the 5' RACE reads with MiXCR, one entry per CDR3 protein. The sample records some 1,000,000 distinct CDR3 sequences, 20% to 25% being singletons. For this clonotype: Its antigen is as yet unknown.

CDR3 size: 15 residues. Germline V gene sequence: CDR1 WSHSY, CDR2 SAAADI. This same sample was also part of a study on T cells of mothers and their children.

Source material: blood. The rearrangement joins TRBV10-2 to TRBJ2-5; unclear D gene. The last part of the DNA fits TRBJ2-7 better; the J call may be wrong. The sequence derives from a girl aged 2-9 years in good health. The CDR3 DNA sequence: TGCGCCAGCAGCCGCAGACTCTTCGACTCCTACGAGCAGTACTTC. Its translation: CASSRRLFDSYEQYF.